This T cell receptor beta chain was found in a study of metastatic and nonmetastatic thyroid tumors. Background on the study: Repertoire comparisons spanned blood and tumor or nodule tissue from malignant and benign thyroid patients.

Authors' processing steps: CDR3 was compared across clinicopathological groups, and the resulting differences were used to build a distant-metastasis classifier for papillary thyroid cancer. TCRdb re-analyzed the PCR reads through MiXCR. V and J calls and clone size were set by TCRdb, not the authors. The sample lists 11,000 to 15,000 clones, around 4% occurring once. Each patient went into thyroid surgery without having received any treatment. Study results and caveats: Across blood and tumor, TCR beta diversity in malignant thyroid tumors was reportedly significantly higher than in benign nodules.

This clone was picked up a small number of times. Antigen unknown. Germline V CDR1 and CDR2: MNHEY, SVGAGI. The CDR3 consists of 15 residues. V trimming: 4 bases; J trimming: 3 bases; junction bases outside the gene matches: 6. The gene calls are TRBV6-5 and TRBJ2-3; TRBD1 matches 8 bases. The TCR comes from a female donor with papillary thyroid cancer or a benign thyroid nodule (not recorded which). Some clones in this sample may be carry-over from other donors' samples. The sample comprised tumor tissue. The CDR3 sequence: CASSSQGALTDTQYF. The CDR3, as DNA: TGTGCCAGCAGTTCCCAGGGGGCATTGACAGATACGCAGTATTTT.